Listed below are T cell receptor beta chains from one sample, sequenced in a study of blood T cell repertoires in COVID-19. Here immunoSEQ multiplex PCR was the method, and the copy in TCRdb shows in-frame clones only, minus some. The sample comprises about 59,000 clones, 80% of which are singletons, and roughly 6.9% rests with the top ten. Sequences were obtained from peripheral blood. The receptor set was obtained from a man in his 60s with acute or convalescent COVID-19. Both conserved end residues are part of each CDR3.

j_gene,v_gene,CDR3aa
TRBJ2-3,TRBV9,CASSVGLAGGPTDTQYF
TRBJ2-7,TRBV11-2,CASSLAWTSRHEQYF
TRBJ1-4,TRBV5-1,CASSLWGQEDEKLFF
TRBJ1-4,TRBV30,CAGAGGTNEKLFF
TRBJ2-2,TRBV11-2,CASRAPGANTGELFF
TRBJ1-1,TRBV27,CASTRGTLTEAFF
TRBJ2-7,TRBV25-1,CASSGWTGGPHEQYF
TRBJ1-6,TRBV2,CASSTGSPLHF
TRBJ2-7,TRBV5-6,CASSWGTISYEQYF
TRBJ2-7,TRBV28,CASSLPGGGSSYEQYF
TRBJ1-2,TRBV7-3,CASSSDRVYGYTF
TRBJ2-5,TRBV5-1,CASSLLPIPLAGGRRETQYF
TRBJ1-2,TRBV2,CASTPGNYGYTF
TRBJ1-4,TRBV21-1,CASSKGKGPVFATNEKLFF
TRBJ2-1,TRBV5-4,CASSRTHDSEQFF
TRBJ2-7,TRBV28,CASSLSNYEQYF
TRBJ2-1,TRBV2,CASSPSGSYNEQFF
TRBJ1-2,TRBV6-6,CASSRRGDYGYTF
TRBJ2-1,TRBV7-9,CASSRGMGQGSRNEQFF
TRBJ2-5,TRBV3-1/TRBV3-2,CASRLAGQETQYF
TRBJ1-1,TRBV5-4,CASSPDRIGTEAFF
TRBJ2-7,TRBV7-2,CASSANTRILAGGPHEQYF
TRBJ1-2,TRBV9,CASSVAGVNYGYTF
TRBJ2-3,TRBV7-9,CASSPGQGVDTQYF
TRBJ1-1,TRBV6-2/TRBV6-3,CASSYVANTEAFF
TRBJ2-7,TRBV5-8,CASSLEGVGEQYF
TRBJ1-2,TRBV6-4,CASSDSKTGQVYGYTF
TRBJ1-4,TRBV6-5,CASSLAMGGKLFF
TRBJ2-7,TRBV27,CASSLRDRTAEQYF
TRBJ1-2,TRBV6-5,CASSRGQNYGYTF
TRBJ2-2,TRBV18,CASSLTTGSTGELFF
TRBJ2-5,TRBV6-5,CASSYPSRPETQYF
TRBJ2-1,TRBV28,CASRGSGVYNEQFF
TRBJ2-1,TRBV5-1,CASSIGTSGGSYNEQFF
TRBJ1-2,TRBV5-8,CASSPQGFGYTF
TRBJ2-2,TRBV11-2,CASSTSGGTGELFF
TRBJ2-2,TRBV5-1,CASSPRTGGTGELFF
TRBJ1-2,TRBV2,CASSEGRFRVTF
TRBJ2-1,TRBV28,CASGKSPGSYNEQFF
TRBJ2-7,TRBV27,CASSFSGGGAYEQYF
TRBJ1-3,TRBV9,CASSVGGTTGNTIYF
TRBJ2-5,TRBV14,CASSQGLAHQETQYF
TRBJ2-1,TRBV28,CASSFRTSAYNEQFF
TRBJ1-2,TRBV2,CASATGGYGYTF
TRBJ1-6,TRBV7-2,CASSFTSPAASYNSPLHF
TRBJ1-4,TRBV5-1,CASSPEGWGTNEKLFF
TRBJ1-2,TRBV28,CASRAPGGRQGYTF
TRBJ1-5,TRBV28,CASSSGQGVNQPQHF
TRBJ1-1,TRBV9,CASSPRGNQNTEAFF
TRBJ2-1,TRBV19,CASSLSGDLSDEQFF
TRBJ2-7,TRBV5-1,CASHPQGLNSYEQYF
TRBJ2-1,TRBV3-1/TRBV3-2,CASSLQGNPYNEQFF
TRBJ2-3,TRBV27,CASSLSRLDTQYF
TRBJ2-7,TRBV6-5,CASSPRRRGYEQYF